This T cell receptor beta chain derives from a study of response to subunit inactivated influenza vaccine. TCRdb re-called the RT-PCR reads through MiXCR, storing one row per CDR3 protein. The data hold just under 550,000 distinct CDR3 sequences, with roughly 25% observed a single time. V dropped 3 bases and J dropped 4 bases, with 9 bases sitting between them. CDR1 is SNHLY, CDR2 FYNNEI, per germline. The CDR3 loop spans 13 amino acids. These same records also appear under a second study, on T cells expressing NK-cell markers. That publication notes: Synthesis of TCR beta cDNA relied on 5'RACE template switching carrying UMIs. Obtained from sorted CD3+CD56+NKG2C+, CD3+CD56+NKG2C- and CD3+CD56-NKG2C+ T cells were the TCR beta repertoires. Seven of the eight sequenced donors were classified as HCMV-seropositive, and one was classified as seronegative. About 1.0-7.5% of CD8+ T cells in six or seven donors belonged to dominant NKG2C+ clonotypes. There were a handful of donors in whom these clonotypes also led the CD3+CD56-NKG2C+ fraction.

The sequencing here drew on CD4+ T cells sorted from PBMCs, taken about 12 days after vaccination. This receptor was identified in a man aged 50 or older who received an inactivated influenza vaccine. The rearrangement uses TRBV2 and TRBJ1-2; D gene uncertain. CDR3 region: CASSEILSYGYTF. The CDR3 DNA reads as TGTGCCAGCAGTGAGATACTCTCCTATGGCTACACCTTC.